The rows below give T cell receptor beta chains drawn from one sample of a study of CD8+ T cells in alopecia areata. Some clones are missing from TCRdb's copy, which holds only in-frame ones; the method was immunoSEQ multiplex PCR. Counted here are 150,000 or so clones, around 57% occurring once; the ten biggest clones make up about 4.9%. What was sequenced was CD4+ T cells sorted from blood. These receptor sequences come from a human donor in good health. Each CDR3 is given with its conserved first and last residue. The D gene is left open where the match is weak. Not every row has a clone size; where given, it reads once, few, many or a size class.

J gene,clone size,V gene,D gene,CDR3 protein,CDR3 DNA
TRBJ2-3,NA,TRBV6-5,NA,CASRTFLWDTQYF,TGTGCCAGCAGGACCTTTTTATGGGATACGCAGTATTTT
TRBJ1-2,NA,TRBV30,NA,CAWSVLGTGPLLGNGYTF,TGTGCCTGGAGTGTACTAGGGACGGGACCCCTCCTAGGGAATGGCTACACCTTC
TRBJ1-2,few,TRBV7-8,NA,CASTHEGIYGYTF,TGTGCCAGCACCCATGAGGGGATCTATGGCTACACCTTC
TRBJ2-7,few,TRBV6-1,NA,CASTPRGGSYEQYF,TGTGCCAGCACCCCAAGGGGGGGCTCCTACGAGCAGTACTTC
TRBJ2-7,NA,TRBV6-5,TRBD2,CASSPPGLGREQYF,TGTGCCAGCAGTCCCCCGGGACTAGGGCGCGAGCAGTACTTC
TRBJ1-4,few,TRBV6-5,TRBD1,CASSSRGGMRMEKLFF,TGTGCCAGCAGTTCCAGGGGGGGTATGAGGATGGAAAAACTGTTTTTT
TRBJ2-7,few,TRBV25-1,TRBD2,CASSGRRAGTGEQYF,TGTGCCAGCAGCGGGCGTCGAGCGGGAACGGGAGAGCAGTACTTC
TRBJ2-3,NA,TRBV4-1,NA,CASSFGRARTDTQYF,TGCGCCAGCAGCTTTGGCAGGGCGCGCACAGATACGCAGTATTTT
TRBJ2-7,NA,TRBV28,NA,CASSLRDFRLEQYF,TGTGCCAGCAGCCTCCGGGACTTCAGACTCGAGCAGTACTTC
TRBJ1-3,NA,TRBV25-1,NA,CASSEYGHGPGNTIYF,TGTGCCAGCAGTGAATATGGCCACGGCCCTGGAAACACCATATATTTT
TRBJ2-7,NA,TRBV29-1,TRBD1,CSVRGSYEQYF,TGCAGCGTCAGGGGGTCCTACGAGCAGTACTTC
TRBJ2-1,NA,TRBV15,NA,CATSRDGTPIYNEQFF,TGTGCCACCAGCAGAGACGGGACTCCAATCTACAATGAGCAGTTCTTC
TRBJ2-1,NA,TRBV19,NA,CASRTTGYNEQFF,TGTGCCAGCCGAACAACAGGCTACAATGAGCAGTTCTTC
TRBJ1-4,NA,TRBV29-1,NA,CSASLRAAWGEKLFF,TGCAGCGCCTCCCTAAGGGCGGCCTGGGGGGAAAAACTGTTTTTT
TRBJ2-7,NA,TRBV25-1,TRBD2,CASSEWTSGRYEQYF,TGTGCCAGCAGTGAATGGACTAGCGGGAGGTACGAGCAGTACTTC
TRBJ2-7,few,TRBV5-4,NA,CASSSGVGVVAYEQYF,TGTGCCAGCAGCTCGGGGGTAGGGGTAGTCGCCTACGAGCAGTACTTC
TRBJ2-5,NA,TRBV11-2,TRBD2,CASSRPSSGETQYF,TGTGCCAGCAGCCGCCCGTCTAGCGGAGAGACCCAGTACTTC
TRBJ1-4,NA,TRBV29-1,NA,CSGGSTEKLFF,TGCAGCGGGGGTTCGACTGAAAAACTGTTTTTT
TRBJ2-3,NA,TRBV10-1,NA,CASGTGISTDTQYF,TGCGCCAGCGGGACGGGGATCAGCACAGATACGCAGTATTTT
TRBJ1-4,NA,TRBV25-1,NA,CASSAGRREVNEKLFF,TGTGCCAGCAGTGCGGGGCGCCGGGAGGTTAATGAAAAACTGTTTTTT
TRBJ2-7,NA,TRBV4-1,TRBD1,CASSQLRLGDRGSYEQYF,TGCGCCAGCAGCCAATTAAGATTGGGGGACAGGGGCTCCTACGAGCAGTACTTC
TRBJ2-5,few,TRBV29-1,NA,CSVDGQGQETQYF,TGCAGCGTTGATGGCCAGGGGCAAGAGACCCAGTACTTC
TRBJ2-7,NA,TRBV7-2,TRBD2,CASSLDTTSGGYEQYF,TGTGCCAGCAGCTTAGACACGACTAGCGGGGGGTACGAGCAGTACTTC
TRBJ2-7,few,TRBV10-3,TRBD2,CAISDASGSYEQYF,TGTGCCATCAGTGACGCTAGCGGTAGCTACGAGCAGTACTTC
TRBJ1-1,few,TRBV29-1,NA,CSAAGNTEAFF,TGCAGCGCCGCAGGGAACACTGAAGCTTTCTTT
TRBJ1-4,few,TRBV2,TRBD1,CASTGGGEKLFF,TGTGCCAGCACAGGGGGGGGTGAAAAACTGTTTTTT
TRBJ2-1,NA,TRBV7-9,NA,CASSLKSGAQGNEQFF,TGTGCCAGCAGCTTAAAGTCCGGGGCCCAGGGCAATGAGCAGTTCTTC
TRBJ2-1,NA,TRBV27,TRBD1,CASARDRGDGEQFF,TGTGCCAGCGCCCGGGACAGGGGTGATGGTGAGCAGTTCTTC
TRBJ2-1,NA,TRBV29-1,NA,CSFFPGGTYNEQFF,TGCAGCTTTTTCCCAGGAGGTACCTACAATGAGCAGTTCTTC
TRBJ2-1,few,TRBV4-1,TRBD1,CASSQAQGVNEQFF,TGCGCCAGCAGCCAAGCGCAGGGGGTCAATGAGCAGTTCTTC
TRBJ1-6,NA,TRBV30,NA,CAEAVSGGSPLHF,TGTGCCGAGGCGGTGTCGGGTGGCTCACCCCTCCACTTT
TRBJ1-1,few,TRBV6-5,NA,CASRPGGPRSTEAFF,TGTGCCAGCCGACCGGGTGGCCCGAGGTCGACTGAAGCTTTCTTT
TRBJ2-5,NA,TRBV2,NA,CASKTDYRRETQYF,TGTGCCAGCAAAACGGACTACCGCCGGGAGACCCAGTACTTC
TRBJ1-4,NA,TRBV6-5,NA,CASSYSFSEAEKLFF,TGTGCCAGCAGTTACTCGTTCAGTGAAGCTGAAAAACTGTTTTTT
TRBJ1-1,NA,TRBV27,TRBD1,CASSPGDRGNVLAFF,TGTGCCAGCAGTCCGGGGGACAGGGGGAACGTGTTAGCTTTCTTT
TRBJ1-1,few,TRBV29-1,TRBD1,CSVERDSSNTEAFF,TGCAGCGTTGAACGGGACAGTTCGAACACTGAAGCTTTCTTT
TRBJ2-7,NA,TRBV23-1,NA,CASGLAHSYEQYF,TGCGCCAGCGGGTTAGCGCATAGCTACGAGCAGTACTTC
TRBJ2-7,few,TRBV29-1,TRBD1,CSVCDRERTEQYF,TGCAGCGTTTGCGACAGGGAGAGAACGGAGCAGTACTTC
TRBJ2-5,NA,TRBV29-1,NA,CSLKDGGETQYF,TGCAGCCTTAAGGACGGTGGGGAGACCCAGTACTTC
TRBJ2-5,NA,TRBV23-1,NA,CASSQWARRAGTQYF,TGCGCCAGCAGTCAATGGGCCCGCCGGGCGGGGACCCAGTACTTC
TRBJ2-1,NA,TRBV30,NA,CAWSVQSASEQFF,TGTGCCTGGAGTGTACAGTCAGCGTCTGAGCAGTTCTTC
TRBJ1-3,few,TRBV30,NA,CAWSVRGGLNTIYF,TGTGCCTGGAGTGTACGAGGGGGTTTAAACACCATATATTTT
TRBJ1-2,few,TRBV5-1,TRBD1,CASSLEGGLNYGYTF,TGCGCCAGCAGCTTGGAAGGGGGCCTAAACTATGGCTACACCTTC
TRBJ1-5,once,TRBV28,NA,CASSPDRQDQPQHF,TGTGCCAGCAGTCCCGACAGGCAAGATCAGCCCCAGCATTTT
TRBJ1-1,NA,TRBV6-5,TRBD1,CASSEWGQGEAFF,TGTGCCAGCAGTGAATGGGGACAGGGTGAAGCTTTCTTT
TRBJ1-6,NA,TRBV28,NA,CASSLRRRGDSPLHF,TGTGCCAGCAGTTTACGGCGGAGAGGGGATTCACCCCTCCACTTT
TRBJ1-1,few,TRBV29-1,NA,CSVEDHAVVVAFF,TGCAGCGTTGAAGATCACGCAGTGGTGGTAGCTTTCTTT
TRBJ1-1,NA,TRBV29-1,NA,CSVGELNTEAFF,TGCAGCGTGGGAGAGCTTAACACTGAAGCTTTCTTT
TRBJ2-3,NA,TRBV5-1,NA,CASSTRGVSTDTQYF,TGCGCCAGCAGCACAAGAGGAGTGAGCACAGATACGCAGTATTTT
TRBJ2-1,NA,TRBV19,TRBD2,CASKSLAGSYNEQFF,TGTGCCAGTAAATCACTAGCGGGTTCCTACAATGAGCAGTTCTTC
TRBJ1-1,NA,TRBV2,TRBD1,CASRVQGAITEAFF,TGTGCCAGCAGAGTACAGGGGGCGATAACTGAAGCTTTCTTT
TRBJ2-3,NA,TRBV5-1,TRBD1,CASSLDRGEDTQYF,TGCGCCAGCAGCTTGGACAGGGGTGAAGATACGCAGTATTTT